This T cell receptor beta chain comes out of a study of T cell repertoires in cytomegalovirus infection. Study information: Based on public TCR beta signatures, there were indications of CMV infection and of a matching HLA type. Notes on the study in general: The ex vivo response showed dominance by HLA-C-restricted CMV-specific TCR beta clonotypes. Public TCR beta family frequency separated CMV-and-HLA carriers, including in an independent cohort.

This clonotype was seen ten or more times. Its antigen remains unknown. MiXCR was run by TCRdb on the reads, yielding one entry per CDR3 protein. The sample shows under 200,000 distinct CDR3 sequences, roughly 27% of them seen only once. The V gene lost 4 bases and the J gene lost 0 bases, with 13 bases spanning the gap. The CDR3 has 16 residues. Per the germline V gene, CDR1 is KGHSH and CDR2 is LQKENI. This chain uses TRBV18 with TRBJ1-3; the D gene is possibly TRBD1 (6 bases). Source material: PBMCs. This sequence was found in a human donor in good health (CMV status not recorded). Some clones in this sample may be carry-over from other donors' samples. The chain's CDR3 is CASSLRTADSGNTIYF. CDR3 bases: TGTGCCAGCTCACTACGGACAGCCGACTCTGGAAACACCATATATTTT.